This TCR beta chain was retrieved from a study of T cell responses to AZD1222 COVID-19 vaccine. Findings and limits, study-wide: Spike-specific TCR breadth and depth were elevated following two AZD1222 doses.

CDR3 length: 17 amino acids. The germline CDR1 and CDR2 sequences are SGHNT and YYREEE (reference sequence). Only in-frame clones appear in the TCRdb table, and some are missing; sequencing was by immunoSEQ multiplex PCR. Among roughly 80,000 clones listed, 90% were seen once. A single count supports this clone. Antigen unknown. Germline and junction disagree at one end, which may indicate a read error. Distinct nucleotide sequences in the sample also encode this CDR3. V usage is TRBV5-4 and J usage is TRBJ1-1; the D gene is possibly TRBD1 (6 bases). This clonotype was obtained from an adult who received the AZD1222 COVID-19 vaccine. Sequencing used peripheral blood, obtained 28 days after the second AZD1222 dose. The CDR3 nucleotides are TGTGCCAGTAGCTTGAACAGGGAACCTGGCATGAACACTGAAGCTTTCTTT. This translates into CASSLNREPGMNTEAFF.